This paragraph reports one T cell receptor beta chain. Antigen unknown. Deep-level assay runs were performed. The DNA input per sorted-subset replicate PCR was 200 ng, corresponding to some 30,000 T cell genomes. Sequenced by immunoSEQ multiplex PCR; TCRdb stores in-frame clones only, minus some. This table has a few million clones, around 92% appearing once. The source of the sample is a study of shared clonotypes between healthy human individuals. Study-wide results and caveats: Around 5.4% of naive CD4 clonotypes were common to a handful of donors.

Germline CDR1 and CDR2: MGHRA and YSYEKL. This CDR3 spans 19 amino acids. V lost 0 bases and J lost 1; bases outside the gene matches: 9. Free of recent acute infections or vaccinations, the donors were healthy HIV-negative adults. Sequencing was carried out using naive CD4+ T cells from PBMCs. As for subset: CD45RA+ positively selected. The TCR comes from a man aged 18 to 30 in good health. Some clones in this sample may be carry-over from other donors' samples. The rearrangement joins TRBV4-1 to TRBJ2-6; 7 bases map to TRBD1. The CDR3 bases are TGCGCCAGCAGCCAAGACGACCGACAGGGTACATCTGGGGCCAACGTCCTGACTTTC. Its protein is CASSQDDRQGTSGANVLTF.